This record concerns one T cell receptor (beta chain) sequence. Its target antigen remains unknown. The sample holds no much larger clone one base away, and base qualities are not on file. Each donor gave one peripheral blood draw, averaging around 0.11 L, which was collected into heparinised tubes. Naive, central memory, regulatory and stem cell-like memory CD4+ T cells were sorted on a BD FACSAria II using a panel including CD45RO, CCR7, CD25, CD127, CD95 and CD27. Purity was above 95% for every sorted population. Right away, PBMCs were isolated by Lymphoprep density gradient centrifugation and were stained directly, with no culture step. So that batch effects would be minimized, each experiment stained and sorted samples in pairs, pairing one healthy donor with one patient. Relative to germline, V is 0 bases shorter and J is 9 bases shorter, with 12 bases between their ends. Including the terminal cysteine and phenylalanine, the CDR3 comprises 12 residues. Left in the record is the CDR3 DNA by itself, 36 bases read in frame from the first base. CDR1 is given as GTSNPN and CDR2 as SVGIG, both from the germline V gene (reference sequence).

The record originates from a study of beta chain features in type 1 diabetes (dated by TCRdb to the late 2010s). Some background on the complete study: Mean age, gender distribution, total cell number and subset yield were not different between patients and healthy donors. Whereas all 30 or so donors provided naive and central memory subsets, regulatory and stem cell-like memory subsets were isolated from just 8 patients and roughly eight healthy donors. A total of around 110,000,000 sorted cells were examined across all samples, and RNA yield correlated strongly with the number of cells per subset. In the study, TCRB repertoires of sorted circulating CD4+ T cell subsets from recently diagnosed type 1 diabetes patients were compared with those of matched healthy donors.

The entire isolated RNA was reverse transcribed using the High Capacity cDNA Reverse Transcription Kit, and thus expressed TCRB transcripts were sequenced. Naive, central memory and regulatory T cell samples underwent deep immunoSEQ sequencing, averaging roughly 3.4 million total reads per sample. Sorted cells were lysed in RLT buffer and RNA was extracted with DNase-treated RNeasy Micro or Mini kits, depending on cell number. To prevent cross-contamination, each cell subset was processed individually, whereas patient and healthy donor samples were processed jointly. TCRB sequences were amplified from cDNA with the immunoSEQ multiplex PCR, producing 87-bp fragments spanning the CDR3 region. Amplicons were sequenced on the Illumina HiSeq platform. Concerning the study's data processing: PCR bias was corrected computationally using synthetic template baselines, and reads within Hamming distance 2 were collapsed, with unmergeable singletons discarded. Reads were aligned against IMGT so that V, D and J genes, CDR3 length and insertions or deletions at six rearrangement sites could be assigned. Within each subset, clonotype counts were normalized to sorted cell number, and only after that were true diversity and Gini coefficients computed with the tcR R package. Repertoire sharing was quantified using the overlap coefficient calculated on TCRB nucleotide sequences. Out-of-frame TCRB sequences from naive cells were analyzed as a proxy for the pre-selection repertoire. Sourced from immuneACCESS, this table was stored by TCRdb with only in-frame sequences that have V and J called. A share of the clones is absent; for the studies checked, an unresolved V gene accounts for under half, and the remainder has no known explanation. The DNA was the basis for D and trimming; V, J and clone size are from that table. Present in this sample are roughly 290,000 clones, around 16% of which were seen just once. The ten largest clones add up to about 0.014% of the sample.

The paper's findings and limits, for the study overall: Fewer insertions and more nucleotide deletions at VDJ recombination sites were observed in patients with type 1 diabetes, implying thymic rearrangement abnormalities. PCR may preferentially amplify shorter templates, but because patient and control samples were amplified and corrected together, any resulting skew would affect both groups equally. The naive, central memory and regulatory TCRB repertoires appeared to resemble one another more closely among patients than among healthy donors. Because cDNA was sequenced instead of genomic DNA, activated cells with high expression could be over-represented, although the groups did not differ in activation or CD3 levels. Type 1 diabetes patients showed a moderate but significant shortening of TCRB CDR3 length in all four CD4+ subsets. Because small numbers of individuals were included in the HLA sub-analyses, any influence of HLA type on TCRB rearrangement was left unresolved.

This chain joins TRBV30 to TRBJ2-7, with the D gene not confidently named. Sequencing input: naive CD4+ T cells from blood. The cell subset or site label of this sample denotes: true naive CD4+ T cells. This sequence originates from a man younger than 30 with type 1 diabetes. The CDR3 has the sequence CAWSVLAPLQYF. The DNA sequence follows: TGTGCCTGGAGTGTACTCGCCCCTCTGCAGTACTTC.